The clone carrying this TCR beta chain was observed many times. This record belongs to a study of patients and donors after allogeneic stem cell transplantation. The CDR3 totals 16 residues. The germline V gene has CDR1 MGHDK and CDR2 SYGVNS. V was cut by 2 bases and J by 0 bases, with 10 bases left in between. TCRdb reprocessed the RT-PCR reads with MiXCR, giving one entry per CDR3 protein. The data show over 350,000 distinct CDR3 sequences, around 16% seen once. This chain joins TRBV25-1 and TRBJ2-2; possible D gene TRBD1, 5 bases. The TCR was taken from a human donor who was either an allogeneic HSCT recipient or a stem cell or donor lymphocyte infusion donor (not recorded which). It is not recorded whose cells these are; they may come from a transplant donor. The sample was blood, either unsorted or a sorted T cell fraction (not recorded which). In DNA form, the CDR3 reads TGTGCCAGCAGTGAAAGGGGCCGATCGAACACCGGGGAGCTGTTTTTT. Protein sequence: CASSERGRSNTGELFF.